Listed here is a single T cell receptor beta chain. The antigen it recognizes is unknown. No base-level quality is on record; no much larger clone is a single base apart. Library generation was performed with the immunoSEQ multiplex PCR assay. The multiplex PCR relied on a mix of 60 forward primers for TCR Vbeta segments and 13 reverse primers for TCR Jbeta segments. The CDR3 region of rearranged TCR beta genes was amplified from genomic DNA by a multiplex PCR assay. On the Illumina HiSeq System, the amplified TCR beta libraries were sequenced as 87-base-pair reads. On the study's bioinformatics: A later analysis counted about 82 million unique TCR beta chains across the 550 to 800 repertoires, and 10 million to 11 million of these chains were shared by at least two donors. To remove PCR and sequencing errors, raw reads were error-corrected and collapsed into unique sequences using a nearest-neighbor algorithm that merged closely related sequences. To assign V, D and J gene segments, CDR3 sequences were aligned to IMGT reference sequences. Each retained sequence needed at least a six-nucleotide match to both a V gene segment and a J gene segment. A rearrangement was called productive if the CDR3 had no stop codons and remained in frame with V and J, and every other rearrangement was called non-productive. CDR3 was defined by IMGT convention, running from the second conserved V-encoded cysteine to the conserved J-encoded phenylalanine. The earlier analysis of about 570 of the donors excluded any sequence lacking an unambiguous match to a single V gene segment. An earlier analysis of some 610 of the donors called V segments functional above 56.7% productive rearrangements and segregating when the between-donor standard deviation exceeded 5%. A statistical classification framework was built for diagnosing cytomegalovirus status from the catalog of TCR beta chain sequences. In a later analysis, V and J genes were assigned by comparing TCR nucleotide sequences against IMGT/GENE-DB human TR gene sequences. Using the TCRdist pipeline, a later analysis assigned CDR3 sequences along with most-parsimonious VDJ recombination scenarios. A later analysis defined each TCR beta chain by its CDR3 amino acid sequence plus V-gene family, and excluded reads lacking a unique V-gene family. In a later analysis, several hundred highly shared, low-generation-probability nucleotide sequences were removed to address suspected cross-contamination and a sequencing artifact. A later analysis calculated a clonal expansion index for each public chain from normalized within-repertoire ranks of inferred template counts. Generation probabilities in a later analysis came from a VDJ recombination model fitted to out-of-frame rearrangements, and those results were checked against IGoR. In a later analysis, hypergeometric tests were used to score TCR-TCR, TCR-HLA and TCR-CMV co-occurrence, with a repertoire-size bias correction applied to TCR pairs. A later analysis estimated false discovery rates by permuting HLA or CMV assignments 20 times. A later analysis grouped co-occurring TCRs with DBSCAN, adding TCRdist sequence similarity when clustering within HLA-allele-positive subsets. Repertoires with fewer than 30,000 or more than 120,000 public chains, plus five repertoires with anomalous nucleotide sharing, were excluded from co-occurrence clustering. Not all clones reach the TCRdb copy of this immuneACCESS table, which keeps in-frame sequences only. Checked studies attribute under half of the gap to unresolved V genes and leave the rest unexplained. V and J calls and clone size come straight from that table; D and trimming were deduced from the DNA. Recorded for this sample are about 180,000 clones; roughly 80% of them occurred a single time. 4.5% to 6% of the sample rests with the top ten.

This record belongs to a study of cytomegalovirus exposure and HLA in healthy donors (dated by TCRdb to 2016 to 2017). With regard to the full study: An earlier analysis of roughly 630 of the donors reported roughly 300 Gb of sequence data and some 100 million unique TCR beta sequences from 150 million to 200 million T cells. Around 300 gigabases of sequencing data and approximately 85 million unique TCR sequences were included in an early release covering over 600 HLA-typed donors. The genetic ancestry cluster associated with self-reported Caucasian donors included 80% to 90% of the approximately 400 genotyped donors. The study aimed to test whether cataloging public T cell receptors could reveal signatures of past pathogen exposure. The T cell repertoires of roughly 660 subjects were profiled by immunosequencing and related to cytomegalovirus serostatus. Besides the first cohort of 666 subjects, a separate validation cohort made up of 120 different subjects was used. To predict cytomegalovirus infection status, the study combined high-throughput TCR immunosequencing, statistical association of individual TCRs with disease status, and machine learning. In a later analysis, previously published TCR beta repertoires from 666 donors were re-analyzed and high-resolution HLA genotyping was added so that TCR occurrence patterns could be studied. The later analysis used no new phenotypic data to find candidate immune exposures, relying instead on TCR beta sequences and their occurrence across donors. In an earlier analysis of several hundred of the donors, high-throughput TCR beta sequencing was used to judge whether each TCR beta V gene segment behaved as functional or pseudogenic. Donor age, sex, ethnicity and CMV serostatus were compiled alongside the repertoire data. Genome-wide SNP genotypes for about three fifths of the roughly 670 donors were used in a later genetic analysis, which treated that subset as a discovery cohort. Every repertoire in the discovery cohort had been generated on one and the same sequencing platform. Both class I and class II loci were covered by HLA typing, at four-digit resolution. The number of donors typed differed by locus, with about 629-630 for A, B, C, DRB1 and DQB1, 522 for DQA1, 600 to 610 for DPA1, and about 450 for DPB1. A handful of DR-DQ haplotypes were treated as single units for association and clustering because of strong linkage in the cohort. On average, roughly 240,000 unique TCR beta nucleotide sequences were sequenced per donor among about 400 genotyped donors of the cohort, with 15% to 20% of those sequences being non-productive. Summary of the overall study and its limitations: According to a later analysis, TCR association rates differed among HLA loci, with DRB1 alleles showing the most associated TCRs and HLA-C alleles showing the fewest. A total of 150 or so TCR beta chains were listed by the study as associated with cytomegalovirus. According to a later analysis, most CMV-associated TCR beta chains appeared to be HLA-restricted, and the HLA associations seemed to be driven largely by CMV exposure. Several of the top co-occurrence clusters appeared to be linked to parvovirus B19, influenza, CMV and Epstein-Barr virus, according to a later analysis. A cluster of highly shared sequence variants was judged likely to represent a technical artifact of the sequencing pipeline. Immune exposure information for the cohort was limited to CMV serostatus. Because HLA typing was unavailable for some donors at each locus, only the typed subset was used in association tests. According to the authors, the approach could potentially be generalized to other disease states and immunological phenotypes. At a false discovery rate of 0.05, a later analysis linked approximately 18,000 TCR beta sequences to specific HLA alleles. Presence/absence analyses assumed roughly uniform sequencing depth across donors, an assumption that may not hold. The classifier was reported to diagnose cytomegalovirus status with high specificity and sensitivity in both the original cohort and the validation cohort. In an earlier analysis of about 600 of the donors, most TCR beta V segments appeared in productive rearrangements about 87% or about 30% of the time, broadly matching IMGT annotations. A later genetic analysis associated a missense DCLRE1C variant with V-gene and J-gene trimming of TCR beta chains, and an independent cohort replicated the association. A further reported finding was that TCR beta sequences accurately predicted the HLA-A and HLA-B alleles for most subjects in the first cohort. In vitro tests confirmed that a few of the cytomegalovirus-associated TCR beta chains recognize cytomegalovirus antigens. Linkage disequilibrium might explain the correlated functional status among segregating V segments, but an unknown experimental factor could not be excluded. Some IMGT-functional V segments, including TRBV6-2 and TRBV6-3, could not be told apart with the 87-base-pair reads, so those segments were excluded. In this cohort, only TCR beta chains were sequenced, and detectable features were limited by the absence of alpha or paired-chain data. Most TCR sequences were seen in very few donors, while some public TCRs were found in many individuals. Assigning TCR associations to individual alleles was difficult when HLA alleles, especially DR and DQ, strongly co-occurred. According to a later genetic analysis, donors in an Asian-associated ancestry cluster had fewer N-insertions in productive TCRs than the approximately 630-donor mean. A later analysis found that HLA-associated TCR beta chains were more clonally expanded and had lower generation probabilities than equally common non-associated chains. Over 15 rarely observed V segments, including chromosome 9 orphons, were excluded from the earlier analysis of 550 to 700 of the donors because counts were too low.

The cohort consisted of some 730 healthy bone marrow donors. At the time of sampling, every cohort member was nominally healthy, though immune exposures that went unrecorded were likely present. The donor tested CMV seronegative and was one of the 352 seronegative cohort members. A peripheral blood sample was collected from each donor, and TCR beta sequencing was performed on peripheral blood mononuclear cells. The Qiagen DNeasy Blood Extraction Kit was used to extract genomic DNA from the blood cell samples. Trimming costs V 6 bases and J 1 base, and their ends lie 9 bases apart. The CDR3 has 13 amino acids, counting the end cysteine and phenylalanine. The entry retains the CDR3 DNA only, 39 bases that are in frame from base 1. CDR1 and CDR2, looked up from the germline V gene (reference sequence), are MNHEY and SMNVEV.

The sequence came from a middle-aged man in good health and CMV-seronegative. The rearrangement joined TRBV27 to TRBJ1-1; matching of 6 bases hints at TRBD1 as the D gene. The sequencing input was PBMCs. The CDR3 loop reads CASRLQGNTEAFF. The DNA reads TGTGCCAGCAGGCTACAGGGGAACACTGAAGCTTTCTTT.